These 18 T cell receptor beta chains were all obtained from the same sample, sequenced in a study of breast tumors, draining lymph nodes, adjacent tissues. TCRdb re-derived calls from the multiplex PCR reads in MiXCR, one entry per CDR3 protein. Among 200,000 or so distinct CDR3 sequences listed, approximately 30% were seen once. Breast cancer patients provided tissue from their axillary draining lymph nodes. The material sequenced was axillary lymph node tissue. These receptors originate from a female donor with breast cancer. Some clones in this sample may be carry-over from other donors' samples.

Remarks on this clonotype: The junction does not match germline at one end; this may be a read error. The genes are TRBV2 and TRBJ2-3; weak D call: TRBD2 (7 bases). This CDR3 region has 16 residues. From germline, CDR1 is SNHLY and CDR2 FYNNEI. The CDR3 sequence is CASINQDRWGGGHWDF. CDR3 bases: TGTGCCAGCATCAACCAGGACCGGTGGGGCGGGGGCCATTGGGATTTT.

Comments on this clonotype: A much larger clone differs from this one at a single base, so this may be a read error. The chain recombines TRBV27 with TRBJ2-5; D gene ambiguous. Trimming removed 8 bases from V and 11 bases from J, with 18 bases in between. From germline, CDR1 is MNHEY and CDR2 SMNVEV (reference sequence). This CDR3 contains 12 residues. Here the CDR3 DNA reads TGTGCCAGCGGTCAGTTAAACTACGGGCAGTACTTC. Protein: CASGQLNYGQYF.

About this clonotype: The limits of the CDR3 on the DNA are not certain, so only TCRdb's listed CDR3 is given. This chain joins TRBV25-1 and TRBJ2-1; TRBD1, as called in the table, went unchecked against the DNA. Germline CDR1 and CDR2: MGHDK and SYGVNS. The CDR3 sequence runs 21 residues, both termini included. CDR3: CASSIYLCSVVLGRGGNEQFF.

The chain is built from TRBV29-1 and TRBJ1-1; D remains unclear. V lost 6 bases, J lost 7 bases, and 12 bases lay in between. From germline, CDR1 is SQVTM and CDR2 ANQGSEA. The CDR3 contains 11 residues. The chain's CDR3 is CSVTRGLEAFF. The CDR3 coding sequence is TGCAGCGTAACTAGAGGACTTGAAGCTTTCTTT.

This rearrangement joins TRBV6-1 to TRBJ1-5, with 9 bases fitting TRBD1. The CDR3 spans 17 residues. Germline values: CDR1 MNHNS, CDR2 SASEGT. After removal of 4 bases from V and 5 bases from J, the junction contained 12 bases not matched to a gene. The CDR3 nucleotides read TGTGCCAGCAGTGGGGATTTTGTGGGACAGGGCTATCAGCCCCAGCATTTT. Protein product: CASSGDFVGQGYQPQHF.

This clonotype appeared a single time. Possible read error: a much larger clone is one base away. The V gene is TRBV6-5, the J gene TRBJ1-5; 7 bases line up with TRBD1. With V trimmed by 6 bases and J by 6 bases, 11 bases remained unmatched. Germline V CDR1 and CDR2: MNHEY, SVGAGI. The CDR3 spans 15 residues. The CDR3 loop is CASSPRQGNSQPQHF. Here the CDR3 DNA reads TGTGCCAGCAGCCCTAGACAGGGAAATAGTCAGCCCCAGCATTTT.

This clonotype came up many times. The J gene is TRBJ2-1, the V gene TRBV5-8; TRBD1 agrees at 10 bases. The trim removed 6 bases at V and 6 bases at J, leaving 9 bases unmatched. Germline V CDR1 and CDR2: SGHTS, YDEGEE. The CDR3 loop spans 15 amino acids. The CDR3 region has the DNA TGTGCCAGCACCCCTGGGGGGACAGGGGTCAATGAGCAGTTCTTC. It specifies CASTPGGTGVNEQFF. Looking up the rest from reference TRBV5-8 and TRBJ2-1 gives the full variable domain: EAGVTQSPTHLIKTRGQQATLRCSPISGHTSVYWYQQALGLGLQFLLWYDEGEERNRGNFPPRFSGRQFPNYSSELNVNALELEDSALYLCASTPGGTGVNEQFFGPGTRLTVL.

This clonotype appeared many times. V and J are TRBV19 and TRBJ1-5; D is unclear. Germline V CDR1 and CDR2: LNHDA, SQIVND (reference sequence). The CDR3 has 13 amino acids. Trimming took off 2 bases at V and 6 bases at J, with 8 bases between the two ends. The CDR3 nucleotides read TGTGCCAGTAGTATATCATTAGCTCAGCCCCAGCATTTT. It encodes CASSISLAQPQHF.

This sequence joins TRBV12-3 or TRBV12-4 and TRBJ1-3, with D perhaps TRBD1 (5 bases). V gave up 7 bases and J gave up 4 bases, with 26 bases separating them. The CDR3 is 18 residues long. The CDR3 reads CASTRWELGAREGNTIYF. The CDR3 nucleotides are TGTGCCAGCACTAGATGGGAGTTAGGGGCCCGGGAGGGAAACACCATATATTTT.

This clonotype has a count of ten or more. The chain employs TRBV28 and TRBJ2-3, with unresolved D. CDR1 and CDR2 (germline): MDHEN, SYDVKM. This CDR3 comprises 16 residues. With 1 base removed from V and 0 bases from J, the gap between germline ends came to 11 bases. CDR3 coding DNA: TGTGCCAGCAGTTTATTGGGGTTATTTAGCACAGATACGCAGTATTTT. This sequence encodes CASSLLGLFSTDTQYF.

This clonotype has ten or more counts. V usage is TRBV19 and J usage is TRBJ1-5, with a possible D match to TRBD1 (6 bases). V was clipped by 7 bases and J by 1 base, with 14 bases between them. The CDR3 contains 15 residues. Germline CDR1 LNHDA, CDR2 SQIVND (reference sequence). Here the CDR3 DNA reads TGTGCCAGTACCCCTGGGGGGCACAGCAATCAGCCCCAGCATTTT. This gives the protein CASTPGGHSNQPQHF.

The genes are TRBV28 and TRBJ2-3; D is uncertain. The CDR3 is 14 amino acids. Germline CDR1 is MDHEN and CDR2 is SYDVKM. Trimming removed 5 bases at V and 1 base at J, with 10 bases between. The CDR3, as DNA: TGTGCCAGCAGTACTTTGGTGGGCACAGATACGCAGTATTTT. Protein sequence: CASSTLVGTDTQYF.

Remarks on this clonotype: The junction does not match germline at one end; this may be a read error. This chain uses TRBV20-1 with TRBJ1-2; unclear D gene. There are 13 residues in the CDR3. Germline loops: CDR1 DFQATT, CDR2 SNEGSKA (reference sequence). The CDR3 loop reads CSAIGRSHNGCTF. The DNA for the CDR3 is TGCAGTGCTATCGGCAGGAGTCACAACGGCTGCACCTTC.

This clonotype was counted ten times or more. The V gene is TRBV19, the J gene TRBJ1-5, with 8 bases matching TRBD1. The CDR3 covers 14 residues. Unmatched junction bases numbered 2, after V lost 4 bases and J lost 3 bases. Germline CDR1 and CDR2: LNHDA and SQIVND (reference sequence). CDR3 region: CASSKDRDNQPQHF. CDR3 coding DNA: TGTGCCAGTAGTAAGGACAGGGACAATCAGCCCCAGCATTTT.

The V call is TRBV20-1, the J call TRBJ1-1; maybe TRBD1 (5 bases). The CDR3 consists of 13 residues. The ends were cut back, 0 bases at V and 11 bases at J, with 16 bases in the middle. CDR1 and CDR2 from the germline V gene are DFQATT and SNEGSKA (reference sequence). The chain's CDR3 is CSARDGGKGYAFF. The CDR3 DNA reads as TGCAGTGCTAGAGATGGGGGAAAAGGGTATGCTTTCTTT.

In its sample, this clonotype was seen many times. The chain employs TRBV7-3 and TRBJ2-1, with 8 bases aligning to TRBD2. Trimming at V came to 5 bases and at J to 7 bases, leaving 13 bases not matched to a gene. CDR1 is SGHTA, CDR2 FQGTGA, per germline. CDR3 length equals 16 residues. CDR3: CASSALVAGPGNEQFF. The CDR3 DNA is TGTGCCAGCAGCGCGTTAGTAGCGGGGCCGGGGAATGAGCAGTTCTTC.

This clonotype was observed many times. The V gene is TRBV19, the J gene TRBJ2-1; 8 bases align to TRBD2. Looked up from germline, CDR1 is LNHDA and CDR2 is SQIVND (reference sequence). The CDR3 sequence is 15 residues long. Losses at the gene ends were 5 bases for V and 7 bases for J; bases not matched to a gene: 10. This chain's CDR3 is CASSHPGGAGNEQFF. CDR3 nucleotide sequence: TGTGCCAGTAGTCATCCGGGGGGGGCCGGAAATGAGCAGTTCTTC.

V is TRBV7-6 and J is TRBJ1-4; the D gene is possibly TRBD1 (5 bases). Germline V CDR1 and CDR2: SGHVS, FNYEAQ. The V end was cut by 1 base, the J end by 4 bases, with 13 bases between. CDR3 length: 16 amino acids. The CDR3 DNA reads TGTGCCAGCAGCTTAGTCGATGGGGGGATTAATGAAAAACTGTTTTTT. The encoded protein is CASSLVDGGINEKLFF.